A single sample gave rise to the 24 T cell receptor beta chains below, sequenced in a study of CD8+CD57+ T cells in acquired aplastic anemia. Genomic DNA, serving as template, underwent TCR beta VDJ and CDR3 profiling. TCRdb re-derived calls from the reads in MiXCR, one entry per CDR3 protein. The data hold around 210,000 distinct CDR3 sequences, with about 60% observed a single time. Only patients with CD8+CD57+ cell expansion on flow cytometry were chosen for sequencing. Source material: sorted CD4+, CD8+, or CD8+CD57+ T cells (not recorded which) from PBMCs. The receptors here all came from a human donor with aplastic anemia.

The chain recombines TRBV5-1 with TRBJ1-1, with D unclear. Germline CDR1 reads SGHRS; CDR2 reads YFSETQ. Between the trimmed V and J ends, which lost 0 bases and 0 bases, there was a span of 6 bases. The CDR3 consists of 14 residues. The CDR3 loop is CASSLVRLNTEAFF. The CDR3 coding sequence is TGCGCCAGCAGCTTGGTTCGGCTGAACACTGAAGCTTTCTTT. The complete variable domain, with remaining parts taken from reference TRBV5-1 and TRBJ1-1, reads KAGVTQTPRYLIKTRGQQVTLSCSPISGHRSVSWYQQTPGQGLQFLFEYFSETQRNKGNFPGRFSGRQFSNSRSEMNVSTLELGDSALYLCASSLVRLNTEAFFGQGTRLTVV.

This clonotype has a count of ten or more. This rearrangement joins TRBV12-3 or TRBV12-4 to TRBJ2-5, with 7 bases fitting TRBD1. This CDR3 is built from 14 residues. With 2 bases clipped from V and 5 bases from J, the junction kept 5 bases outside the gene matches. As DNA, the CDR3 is TGTGCCAGCAGTTTATACAGGGGTTTGGAGACCCAGTACTTC. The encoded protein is CASSLYRGLETQYF.

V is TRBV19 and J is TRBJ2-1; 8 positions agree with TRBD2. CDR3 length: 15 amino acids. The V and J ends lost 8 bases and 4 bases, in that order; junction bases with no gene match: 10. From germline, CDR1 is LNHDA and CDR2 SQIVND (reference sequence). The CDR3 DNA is TGTGCCAGTCGAATAGCGGGGCTGAGGTACAATGAGCAGTTCTTC. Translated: CASRIAGLRYNEQFF.

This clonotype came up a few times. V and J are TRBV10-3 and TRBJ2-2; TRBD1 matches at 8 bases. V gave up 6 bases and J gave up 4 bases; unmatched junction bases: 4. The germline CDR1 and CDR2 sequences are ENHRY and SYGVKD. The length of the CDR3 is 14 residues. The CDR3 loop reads CAISPGQVTGELFF. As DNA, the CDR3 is TGTGCCATCAGCCCGGGACAGGTCACCGGGGAGCTGTTTTTT.

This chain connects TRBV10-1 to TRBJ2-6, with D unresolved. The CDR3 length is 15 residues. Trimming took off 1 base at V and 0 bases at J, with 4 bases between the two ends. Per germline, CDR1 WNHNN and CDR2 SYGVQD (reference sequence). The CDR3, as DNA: TGCGCCAGCAGTGAGTGGGACTCTGGGGCCAACGTCCTGACTTTC. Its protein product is CASSEWDSGANVLTF.

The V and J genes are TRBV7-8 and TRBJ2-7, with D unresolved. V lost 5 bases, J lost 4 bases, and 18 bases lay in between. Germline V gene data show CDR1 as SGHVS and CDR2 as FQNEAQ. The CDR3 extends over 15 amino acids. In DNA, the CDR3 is TGTGCCAGCAGCCCCGGGCCACATGCGGCGTACGAGCAGTACTTC. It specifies CASSPGPHAAYEQYF.

The CDR3 nucleotides are TGTGCCACCAGCAGAGTCGCCGGTTACCAAGAGACCCAGTACTTC. The encoded protein is CATSRVAGYQETQYF. The chain carries TRBV15 and TRBJ2-5; D uncertain. In germline, CDR1 is LNHNV, CDR2 YYDKDF (reference sequence). The V gene lost 1 base and the J gene lost 0 bases, with 9 bases spanning the gap. CDR3 length: 15 residues. Drawing the rest from reference TRBV15 and TRBJ2-5, the complete variable domain is DAMVIQNPRYQVTQFGKPVTLSCSQTLNHNVMYWYQQKSSQAPKLLFHYYDKDFNNEADTPDNFQSRRPNTSFCFLDIRSPGLGDTAMYLCATSRVAGYQETQYFGPGTRLLVL.

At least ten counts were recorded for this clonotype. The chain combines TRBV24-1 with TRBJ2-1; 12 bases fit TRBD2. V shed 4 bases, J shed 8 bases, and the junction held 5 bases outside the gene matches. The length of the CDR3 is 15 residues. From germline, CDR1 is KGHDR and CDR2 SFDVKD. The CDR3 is CATSDRTSGADEQFF. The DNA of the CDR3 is TGTGCCACCAGTGACCGGACTAGCGGGGCCGATGAGCAGTTCTTC.

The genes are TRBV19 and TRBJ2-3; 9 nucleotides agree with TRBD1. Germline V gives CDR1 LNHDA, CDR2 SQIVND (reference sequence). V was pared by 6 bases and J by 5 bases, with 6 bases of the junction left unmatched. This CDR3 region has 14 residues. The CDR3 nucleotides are TGTGCCAGTAGGGTGACAGGGGGTCGAGATACGCAGTATTTT. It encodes CASRVTGGRDTQYF.

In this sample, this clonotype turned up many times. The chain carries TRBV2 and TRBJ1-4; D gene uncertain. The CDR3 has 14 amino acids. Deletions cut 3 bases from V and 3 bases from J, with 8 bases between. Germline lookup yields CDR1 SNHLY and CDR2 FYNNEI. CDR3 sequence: CASSDGQPNEKLFF. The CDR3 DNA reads TGTGCCAGCAGTGATGGGCAGCCTAATGAAAAACTGTTTTTT.

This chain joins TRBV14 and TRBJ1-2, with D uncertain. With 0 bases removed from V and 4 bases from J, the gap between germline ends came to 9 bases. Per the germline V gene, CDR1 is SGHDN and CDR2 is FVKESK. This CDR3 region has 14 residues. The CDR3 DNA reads TGTGCCAGCAGCCAAGATGCGACATTCTATGGCTACACCTTC. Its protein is CASSQDATFYGYTF. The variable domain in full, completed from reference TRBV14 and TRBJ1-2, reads EAGVTQFPSHSVIEKGQTVTLRCDPISGHDNLYWYRRVMGKEIKFLLHFVKESKQDESGMPNNRFLAERTGGTYSTLKVQPAELEDSGVYFCASSQDATFYGYTFGSGTRLTVV.

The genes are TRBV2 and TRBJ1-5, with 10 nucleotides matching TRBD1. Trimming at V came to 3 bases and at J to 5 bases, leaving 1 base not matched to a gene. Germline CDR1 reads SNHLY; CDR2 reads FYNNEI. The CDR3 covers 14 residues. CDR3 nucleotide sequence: TGTGCCAGCAGTGAGGACAGGGGGGATCAGCCCCAGCATTTT. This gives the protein CASSEDRGDQPQHF.

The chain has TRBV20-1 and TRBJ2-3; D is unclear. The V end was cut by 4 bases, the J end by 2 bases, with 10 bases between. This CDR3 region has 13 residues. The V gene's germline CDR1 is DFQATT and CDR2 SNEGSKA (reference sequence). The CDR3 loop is CSATISATDTQYF. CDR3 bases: TGCAGTGCTACTATCTCAGCCACAGATACGCAGTATTTT.

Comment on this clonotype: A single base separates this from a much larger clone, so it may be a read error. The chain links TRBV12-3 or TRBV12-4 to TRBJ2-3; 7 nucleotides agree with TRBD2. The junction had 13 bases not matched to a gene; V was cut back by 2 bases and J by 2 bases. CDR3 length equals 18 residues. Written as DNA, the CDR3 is TGTGCCAGCAGTTTATTGGCTACCTGGACTAGGGACACAGATACGCAGTATTTT. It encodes CASSLLATWTRDTDTQYF.

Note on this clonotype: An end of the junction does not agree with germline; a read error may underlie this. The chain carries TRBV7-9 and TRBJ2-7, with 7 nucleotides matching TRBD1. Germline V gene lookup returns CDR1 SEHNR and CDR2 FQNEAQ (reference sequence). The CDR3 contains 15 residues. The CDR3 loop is CASNSGRGTAYEQYF. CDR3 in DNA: TGTGCTAGCAACTCCGGCCGTGGGACAGCCTACGAGCAGTACTTC.

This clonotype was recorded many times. CDR3 nucleotide sequence: TGTGCCAGCAGTGCCCCTTGGGGCAGGACCTACGGTGAAGCTTTCTTT. It is translated as CASSAPWGRTYGEAFF. The genes are TRBV25-1 and TRBJ1-1; a weak D match, TRBD1 (5 bases). The CDR3 is 16 amino acids. Germline assignment: CDR1 MGHDK and CDR2 SYGVNS. The V and J ends lost 4 bases and 7 bases respectively, with 22 bases between them.

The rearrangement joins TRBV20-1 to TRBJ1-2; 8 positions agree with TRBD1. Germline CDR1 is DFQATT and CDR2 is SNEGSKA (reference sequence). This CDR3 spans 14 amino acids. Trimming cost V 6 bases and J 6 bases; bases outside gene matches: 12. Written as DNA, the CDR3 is TGCAGTGCCCCTGGACAGGGTAAAGGGAATGGCTACACCTTC. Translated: CSAPGQGKGNGYTF.

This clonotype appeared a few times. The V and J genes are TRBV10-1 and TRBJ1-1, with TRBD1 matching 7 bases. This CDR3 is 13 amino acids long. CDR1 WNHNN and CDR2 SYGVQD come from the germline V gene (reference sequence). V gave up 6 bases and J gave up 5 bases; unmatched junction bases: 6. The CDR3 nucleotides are TGCGCCAGCAGCCCTAACAGGGGAACTGAAGCTTTCTTT. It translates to CASSPNRGTEAFF.

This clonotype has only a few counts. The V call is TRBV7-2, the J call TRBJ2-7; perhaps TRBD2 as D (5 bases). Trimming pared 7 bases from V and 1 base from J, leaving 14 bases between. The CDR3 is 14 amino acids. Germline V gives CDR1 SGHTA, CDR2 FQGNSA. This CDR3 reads CASKIAINSYEQYF. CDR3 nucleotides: TGTGCCAGCAAAATAGCGATCAATTCCTACGAGCAGTACTTC.

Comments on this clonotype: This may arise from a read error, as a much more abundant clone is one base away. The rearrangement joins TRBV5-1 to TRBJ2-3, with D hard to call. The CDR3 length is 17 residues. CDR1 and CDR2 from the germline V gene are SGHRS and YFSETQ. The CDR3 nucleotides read TGCGCCAGCACCTTAAGAAATAATCTGATCCCAACAGAAACGCAGTATTTT. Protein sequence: CASTLRNNLIPTETQYF.

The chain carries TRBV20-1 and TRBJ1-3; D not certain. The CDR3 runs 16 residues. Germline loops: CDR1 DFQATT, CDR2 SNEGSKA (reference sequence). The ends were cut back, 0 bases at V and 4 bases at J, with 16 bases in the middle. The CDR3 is CSARDPSARFGNTIYF. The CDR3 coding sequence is TGCAGTGCTAGAGACCCTTCGGCCAGGTTCGGAAACACCATATATTTT.

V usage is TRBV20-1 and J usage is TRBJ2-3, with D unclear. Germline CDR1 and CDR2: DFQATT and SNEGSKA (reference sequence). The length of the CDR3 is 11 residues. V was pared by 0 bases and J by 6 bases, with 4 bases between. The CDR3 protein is CSAREFDTQYF. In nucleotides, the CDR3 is TGCAGTGCTAGAGAGTTTGATACGCAGTATTTT.

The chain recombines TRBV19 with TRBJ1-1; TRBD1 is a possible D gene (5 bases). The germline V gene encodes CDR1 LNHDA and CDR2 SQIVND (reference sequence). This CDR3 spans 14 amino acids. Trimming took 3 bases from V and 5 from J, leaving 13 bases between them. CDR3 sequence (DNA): TGTGCCAGTAGTATTTCGGGGCTGGCAACTGAAGCTTTCTTT. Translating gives CASSISGLATEAFF.

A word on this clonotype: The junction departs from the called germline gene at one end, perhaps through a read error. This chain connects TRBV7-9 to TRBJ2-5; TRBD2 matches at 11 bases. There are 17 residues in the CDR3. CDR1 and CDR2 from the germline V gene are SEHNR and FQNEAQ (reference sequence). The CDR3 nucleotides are TGCGCCAGCAGCCAACGTCTAGCGGGGGGCCACCAAGAGACCCAGTACTTC. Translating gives CASSQRLAGGHQETQYF.